This TCR beta chain was documented in a study of blood T cell repertoires in COVID-19 (dated by TCRdb to the early 2020s). In terms of the full investigation: Samples covering the acute and convalescent phases of COVID-19 were provided by collaborators in the United States, Italy and Spain. Samples were obtained from the ongoing ImmuneRACE study (first 160 participants) and from 1,000 to 1,500 subjects provided by 6 global collaborators. Where available, HLA class I and class II types were taken from metadata supplied by the sample provider and were not determined by assay-based typing. The prospective study material was composed of cDNA or gDNA derived from T cells, B-cell-depleted T cells, or PBMCs. Nearly every sample came with metadata listing a de-identified subject ID, COVID-19 status, age in years and sex. Deeply sampled blood TCRbeta repertoires from subjects exposed to, actively infected with, or recovered from COVID-19 were included in the dataset. The repertoires were made available in a free public database intended to serve as a resource for research on the immune response to SARS-CoV-2. General findings and caveats noted by the study authors: How much clinical and demographic metadata was included differed by source and by participant, and the metadata was provided uncurated.

TCRbeta CDR3 regions were amplified from genomic DNA using the immunoSEQ Assay, a bias-controlled multiplex PCR. The study's own analysis went as follows. The number of nucleated cells in each sample was estimated from the amplification of reference gene primers within the assay. To quantify the absolute abundance of each unique TCRbeta CDR3 rearrangement, sequence reads were collapsed and filtered. For each sample, productive Simpson clonality was calculated as the square root of Simpson's diversity index over productive rearrangements. TCRdb re-hosts the immuneACCESS table, in-frame sequences only. Its copies lack some clones; in the studies checked, an unresolved V gene accounts for under half of them, and the cause for the rest is not known. That table supplies the V and J calls and clone size; D and trimming were determined from the DNA. The sample table lists approximately 310,000 clones, around 86% of them with a count of one. The biggest ten clones account for roughly 5.3% of the sample.

Participants in the prospective study were enrolled through a virtual design, were aged about 18 to 100 years, and lived in approximately 24 United States geographic areas. Cohort assignment in the prospective study relied on participant-reported clinical history from a screening survey and a study questionnaire. Recovered participants in ImmuneRACE Cohort 3 were defined as having two consecutive negative NP/OP PCR tests, clearance from a healthcare professional, or resolution of symptoms. In the prospective study, mobile phlebotomists collected whole blood, serum and a nasopharyngeal or oropharyngeal swab from each participant. Prospective study participants could optionally give additional blood draws and questionnaires over a 2-month period. Prospective study blood samples were shipped either frozen or at room temperature before DNA extraction. Per the germline V gene, MRHNA is the CDR1 and SNTAGT is the CDR2. After removal of 6 bases from V and 0 bases from J, the junction retains 6 bases not matched to a gene. The CDR3, cysteine through phenylalanine, is 15 amino acids long. Just CDR3 DNA is preserved here, 45 bases in frame from base 1.

With regard to this clone: This clone's antigen is unknown. No much larger clone is present one base from it, and per-base qualities are unavailable.

The source is a man aged 55 to 70 who had recovered from COVID-19. The chain is encoded by TRBV6-4 joined to TRBJ1-1, and 8 bases in between align with TRBD1. The source material was PBMCs or T cells enriched from blood (not recorded which). The CDR3 region: CASRRTGLMNTEAFF. The DNA sequence is as follows: TGTGCCAGCAGAAGGACAGGGCTGATGAACACTGAAGCTTTCTTT.